This paragraph reports one T cell receptor (beta chain). This clonotype was observed a few times. The clone's antigen remains unknown. Nothing much larger sits one base from this clone, and base qualities are not available. This entry is derived from a study of T cells after yellow fever vaccination (dated by TCRdb to between 2018 and 2020). With respect to the entire study: The SMART-Seq v4 Ultra Low Input RNA kit was used to prepare libraries from fractions with low cell numbers. Bulk TCR alpha and beta repertoires were sequenced longitudinally to track T-cell clones before and after primary and booster YFV17D yellow fever vaccination. The cohort comprised two healthy male donors, one aged 18 to 29 and one aged 30 to 40 years. Bulk PBMC replicates and cell subsets were isolated from blood drawn at multiple timepoints before and after both primary and secondary immunization. Beyond this particular receptor, the publication reports: Because abundant contaminating clonotypes from the bulk population could be contained in FACS-sorted repertoires, computational filtering was required. A small fraction of clonotypes appeared in both the CD4 and CD8 compartments, likely as a result of convergent recombination. After the booster, most of the clones that had expanded following primary vaccination were detected again (roughly 96% of CD4 and 88% of CD8), which suggests that memory was broadly maintained. Compared with the primary T-cell response, the secondary T-cell response was faster but weaker, reaching its peak on day 5 rather than on day 15. The study included only a couple of donors, which limits how far the findings can be generalized.

The sample's treatment or condition label, in plain terms: live attenuated yellow fever vaccine strain. A standard Ficoll-Paque protocol was used to isolate PBMCs from peripheral blood. CD4 and CD8 T-cell fractions were isolated with Dynabeads CD4 and CD8 positive selection kits. RNA was extracted with TriZol from bulk PBMCs, CD4 and CD8 fractions, and dextramer-positive and dextramer-negative fractions. TCRdb shows the sequencer as Illumina NovaSeq 6000. TCR cDNA was synthesized by 5'RACE template switching, which introduced a universal primer site and unique molecular identifiers. cDNA synthesis was primed from both the TCR alpha and TCR beta constant segments. Two PCR steps were used to amplify libraries, with sample barcodes and sequencing adapters being added in the second step. Libraries were sequenced on Illumina HiSeq 2500 (2x100 bp) or NovaSeq (2x150 bp). On the study's bioinformatics: Reads were demultiplexed and collapsed into UMI consensus sequences with MIGEC, and V(D)J alignment was performed with MiXCR. Vaccine-responding clonotypes were identified with edgeR using replicate PBMC samples, with FDR below 0.01 and a log2 fold change above 5 up to day 15 being required. Bulk clonotypes were assigned CD4 or CD8 identity according to which sequenced CD4 or CD8 repertoire held them at higher abundance. TCRdb took the public reads, trimmed them with fastp at Q25, ran MiXCR for clone calling and kept in-frame beta chains. Under each unique CDR3 protein, matching rows form one entry showing the most common genes and DNA. Clone size and V and J calls follow TCRdb, not the original study. The sample contains 85,000 to 100,000 distinct CDR3 sequences, approximately 5.5% of them found a single time. About two fifths of the sample comes from the top ten.

Counted from cysteine to phenylalanine, this CDR3 has 19 amino acids. Here the CDR3 DNA is all that survives: 57 bases in frame from base 1. Trimming takes 4 bases from V and 2 bases from J, and the germline ends sit 21 bases apart. The receptor's source is a man younger than 35 who received the YFV17D yellow fever vaccine. The V and J genes are TRBV12-3 or TRBV12-4 and TRBJ2-6, with the D call perhaps TRBD1 or TRBD2, each one matching 6 bases. This specimen was CD8+ T cells sorted from PBMCs, taken 10 days after the yellow fever booster vaccination. The DNA sequence is given as TGTGCCAGCAGTTCGGTAACTGAGGGGGGACTGACTGGGGCCAACGTCCTGACTTTC. This yields the protein CASSSVTEGGLTGANVLTF.